One and the same sample provided the 5 T cell receptor beta chains below, sequenced in a study of blood T cells in healthy people across ages (dated by TCRdb to between 2014 and 2017). To prepare the library, 5' RACE was applied. Data came from an Illumina HiSeq 2500. A second PCR of about 6 to 12 cycles was performed with a sample-barcoded 5' primer and a J-beta primer mix. TCRdb reanalyzed the raw reads on its own, using fastp at Q25 for trimming and MiXCR for clone calling, and kept in-frame beta chains. Records with the same CDR3 protein are collapsed into one entry carrying the most frequent genes and DNA. For this sample the table gives about 1.4 million distinct CDR3 sequences, of which approximately 60% were detected only once. The ten top clones hold about 6.7% of the sample. Material for sequencing was blood. The origin of the receptors is a young man in good health.

This chain joins TRBV10-3 and TRBJ1-2, with a possible D match to TRBD1 (6 bases). V lost 2 bases and J 2 bases, leaving 6 bases between the germline ends. The CDR3 is made up of 13 amino acids. The germline gives CDR1 ENHRY, CDR2 SYGVKD. The CDR3 DNA sequence: TGTGCCATCAGTGAGGGACAGAACTATGGCTACACCTTC. Its protein is CAISEGQNYGYTF.

This clonotype has just a few counts. The chain links TRBV29-1 to TRBJ2-7, with a tentative D call TRBD1 (6 bases). The CDR3 loop spans 16 amino acids. CDR1 is SQVTM, CDR2 ANQGSEA, per germline. V lost 7 bases and J lost 0, with 22 bases in between. The CDR3 spells CSALHQGGAGSYEQYF. The CDR3 nucleotides are TGCAGCGCTCTCCATCAAGGGGGTGCAGGCTCCTACGAGCAGTACTTC.

This clonotype was seen a handful of times. V gene TRBV4-1 combines with J gene TRBJ2-7; TRBD1 agrees at 8 bases. The CDR3 is made up of 15 amino acids. Germline V gene lookup returns CDR1 MGHRA and CDR2 YSYEKL. Germline trimming cut 3 bases from V and 0 bases from J; bases unmatched to any gene: 4. The CDR3 DNA follows: TGCGCCAGCAGCCATGGACAGGGCCGCTCCTACGAGCAGTACTTC. Residues: CASSHGQGRSYEQYF.

The chain employs TRBV6-5 and TRBJ1-2; D may be TRBD1 (6 bases). The V and J ends lost 2 bases and 4 bases respectively, with 14 bases between them. This CDR3 region has 15 residues. CDR1 is MNHEY and CDR2 is SVGAGI in the germline V gene. CDR3 loop: CASSYLSGAGYGYTF. The CDR3 region has the DNA TGTGCCAGCAGTTACCTCTCAGGGGCGGGCTATGGCTACACCTTC.

This clonotype appeared a few times. The chain employs TRBV29-1 and TRBJ2-1; TRBD2 is a possible D gene (6 bases). Trimming left V 8 bases short and J 5 bases short, with 19 bases between. The CDR3 is 14 amino acids. Germline loops: CDR1 SQVTM, CDR2 ANQGSEA. The DNA for the CDR3 is TGCAGCCAGATCGCGGGAAAGGTAAACAATGAGCAGTTCTTC. Its protein product is CSQIAGKVNNEQFF.